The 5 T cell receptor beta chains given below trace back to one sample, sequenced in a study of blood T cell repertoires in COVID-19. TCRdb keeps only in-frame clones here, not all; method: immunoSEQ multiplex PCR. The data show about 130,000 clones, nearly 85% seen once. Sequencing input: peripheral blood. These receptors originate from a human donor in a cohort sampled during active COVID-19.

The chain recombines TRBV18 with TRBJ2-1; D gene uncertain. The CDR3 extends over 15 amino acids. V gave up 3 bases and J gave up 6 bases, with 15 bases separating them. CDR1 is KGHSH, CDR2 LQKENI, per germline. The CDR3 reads CASSPSPLFFNEQFF. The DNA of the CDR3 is TGTGCCAGCTCACCTTCTCCACTTTTTTTCAATGAGCAGTTCTTC.

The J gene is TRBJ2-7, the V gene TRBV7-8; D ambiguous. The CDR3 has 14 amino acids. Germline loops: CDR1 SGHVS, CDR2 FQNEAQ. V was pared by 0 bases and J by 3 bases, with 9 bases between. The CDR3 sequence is CASSLAGVFYEQYF. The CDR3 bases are TGTGCCAGCAGCTTAGCAGGAGTCTTCTACGAGCAGTACTTC.

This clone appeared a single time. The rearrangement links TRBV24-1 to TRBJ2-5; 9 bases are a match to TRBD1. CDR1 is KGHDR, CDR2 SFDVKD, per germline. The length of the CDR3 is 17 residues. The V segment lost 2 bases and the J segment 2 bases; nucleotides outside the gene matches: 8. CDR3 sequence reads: CATSDSSTGGFQETQYF. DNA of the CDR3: TGTGCCACCAGTGATTCTTCGACAGGGGGTTTTCAAGAGACCCAGTACTTC.

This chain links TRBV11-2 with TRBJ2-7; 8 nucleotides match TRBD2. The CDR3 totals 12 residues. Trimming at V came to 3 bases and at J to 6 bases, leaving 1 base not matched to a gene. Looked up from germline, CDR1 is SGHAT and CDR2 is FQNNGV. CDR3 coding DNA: TGTGCCAGCAGCTTCCTAGCGGGCGAGCAGTACTTC. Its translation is CASSFLAGEQYF.

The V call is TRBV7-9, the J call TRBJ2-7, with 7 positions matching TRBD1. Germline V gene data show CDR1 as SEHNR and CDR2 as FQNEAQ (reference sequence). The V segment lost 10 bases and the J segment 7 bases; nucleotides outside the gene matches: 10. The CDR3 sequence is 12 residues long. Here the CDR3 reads CATITGAGEQYF. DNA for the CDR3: TGTGCCACCATTACAGGGGCAGGTGAGCAGTACTTC. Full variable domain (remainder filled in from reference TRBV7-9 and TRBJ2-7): DTGVSQNPRHKITKRGQNVTFRCDPISEHNRLYWYRQTLGQGPEFLTYFQNEAQLEKSRLLSDRFSAERPKGSFSTLEIQRTEQGDSAMYLCATITGAGEQYFGPGTRLTVT.